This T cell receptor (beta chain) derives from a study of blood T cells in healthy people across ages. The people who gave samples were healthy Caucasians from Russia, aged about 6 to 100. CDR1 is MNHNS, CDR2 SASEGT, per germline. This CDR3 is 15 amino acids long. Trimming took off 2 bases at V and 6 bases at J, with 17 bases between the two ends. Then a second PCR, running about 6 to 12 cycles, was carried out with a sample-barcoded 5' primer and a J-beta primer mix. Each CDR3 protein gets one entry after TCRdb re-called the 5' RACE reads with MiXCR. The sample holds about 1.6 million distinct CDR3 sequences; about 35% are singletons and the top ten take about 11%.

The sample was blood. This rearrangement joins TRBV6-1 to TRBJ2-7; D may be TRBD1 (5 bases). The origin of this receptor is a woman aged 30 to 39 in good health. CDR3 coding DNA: TGTGCCAGCAGTGAATCGCCAGGGATTCCTGCCGAGCAGTACTTC. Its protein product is CASSESPGIPAEQYF.